What follows are 14 T cell receptor beta chains derived from one specimen sequenced in a study of vaccination effects on CD4 cells after COVID-19. TCRdb keeps only in-frame clones here, not all; method: immunoSEQ multiplex PCR. The sample has some 50,000 clones; more than 65% are singletons. Subsequent to about 10 days of culture, CD4+ T cells were isolated. What these receptors recognize is not known. The sample was CD4+ T cells from PBMCs cultured without peptide, taken before COVID-19 vaccination. Every receptor here comes from a human donor who received a COVID-19 vaccine.

The J gene is TRBJ2-7, the V gene TRBV12-5; 7 nucleotides line up with TRBD1. J gave up 4 bases and V 6 bases, and 12 bases lay outside the gene matches. There are 15 residues in the CDR3. The V gene's germline CDR1 is LGHNT and CDR2 FRNRAP. CDR3 sequence reads: CASGSDRDKNYEQYF. The CDR3 bases are TGTGCTAGTGGAAGTGACAGGGATAAAAATTACGAGCAGTACTTC.

The chain joins TRBV24-1 to TRBJ2-2; TRBD1 might be the D (5 bases). The germline V gene has CDR1 KGHDR and CDR2 SFDVKD. Trimming removed 7 bases at V and 6 bases at J, with 17 bases between. The CDR3 has 15 residues. The CDR3 DNA sequence: TGTGCCACCAGCCCCCATAGGGGAAGGGCCGGGGAGCTGTTTTTT. It codes for CATSPHRGRAGELFF.

The chain joins TRBV21-1 to TRBJ2-7; whether TRBD1, the table's D call, matches the DNA was not checked. TRBV21-1 has pseudogene status. The CDR3 is made up of 15 amino acids. The CDR3 DNA reads as TGTGCCAGCAGCCCGACAGGGCAGAGCTCCTACGAGCAGTACTTC. Residues: CASSPTGQSSYEQYF.

The chain recombines TRBV19 with TRBJ1-1; TRBD1 might be the D (5 bases). Trimming removed 3 bases at V and 4 bases at J, with 15 bases between. The CDR3 length is 15 residues. Germline V lookup: CDR1 LNHDA, CDR2 SQIVND (reference sequence). The CDR3 spells CASSILRESVTEAFF. CDR3 nucleotide sequence: TGTGCCAGTAGTATTCTCAGGGAGAGCGTCACTGAAGCTTTCTTT. The full variable domain, with the rest looked up from reference TRBV19 and TRBJ1-1, is DGGITQSPKYLFRKEGQNVTLSCEQNLNHDAMYWYRQDPGQGLRLIYYSQIVNDFQKGDIAEGYSVSREKKESFPLTVTSAQKNPTAFYLCASSILRESVTEAFFGQGTRLTVV.

Written as DNA, the CDR3 is TGTGCCAGCAGTCCATGGAGCTCCTATAATTCACCCCTCCACTTT. Translating gives CASSPWSSYNSPLHF. V is TRBV6-5 and J is TRBJ1-6; D remains unclear. Trimming cost V 5 bases and J 0 bases, with 8 bases left between them. This CDR3 contains 15 residues. CDR1 and CDR2 from the germline V gene are MNHEY and SVGAGI.

The chain combines TRBV27 with TRBJ1-2; possibly TRBD1 for D (6 bases). The CDR3 runs to 12 residues. CDR1 and CDR2 from the germline V gene are MNHEY and SMNVEV (reference sequence). The V end was cut by 5 bases, the J end by 2 bases, with 6 bases between. The CDR3 coding sequence is TGTGCCAGCAGTCAGGGGAACTATGGCTACACCTTC. Its protein product is CASSQGNYGYTF.

The V call is TRBV21-1, the J call TRBJ2-2. TRBV21-1 is a recognized pseudogene. The CDR3 is 13 residues long. CDR3 in amino acids: CASSPPSTGELFF. The CDR3 nucleotides are TGTGCCAGCAGCCCTCCAAGTACCGGGGAGCTGTTTTTT.

In this sample, this clone turned up once. V is TRBV7-9 and J is TRBJ2-7; no clear D gene. V dropped 1 base and J dropped 6 bases, with 7 bases sitting between them. Germline CDR1 reads SEHNR; CDR2 reads FQNEAQ (reference sequence). The CDR3 length is 12 residues. This CDR3 reads CASSLDIPEQYF. CDR3 in DNA: TGTGCCAGCAGCTTAGACATCCCCGAGCAGTACTTC.

This clone was found once. The sample carries other DNA sequences with the same CDR3. The chain recombines TRBV6-5 with TRBJ2-5; D is perhaps TRBD2 (6 bases). V lost 2 bases and J 6 bases, leaving 16 bases between the germline ends. The germline CDR1 and CDR2 sequences are MNHEY and SVGAGI. The CDR3 spans 15 residues. CDR3 sequence reads: CASSYVSAGLKTQYF. In nucleotides, the CDR3 is TGTGCCAGCAGTTACGTGAGTGCGGGGTTGAAGACCCAGTACTTC.

The chain couples TRBV6-1 to TRBJ1-2, with D perhaps matching TRBD1 (5 bases). The CDR3 length is 16 residues. Germline V gives CDR1 MNHNS, CDR2 SASEGT. V lost 2 bases and J lost 6, with 19 bases in between. CDR3 bases: TGTGCCAGCAGTGAAATTAAGGGCTGGACACGCCATGGCTACACCTTC. Translation gives CASSEIKGWTRHGYTF.

The J gene is TRBJ1-2, the V gene TRBV28; no clear D. The CDR3 consists of 12 residues. V lost 5 bases and J 1 base, leaving 5 bases between the germline ends. Germline CDR1 and CDR2: MDHEN and SYDVKM. In nucleotides, the CDR3 is TGTGCCAGCAGTCGTATTAACTATGGCTACACCTTC. The encoded protein is CASSRINYGYTF.

The V gene is TRBV9, the J gene TRBJ1-1; maybe TRBD1 (6 bases). Trimming cost V 3 bases and J 1 base, with 10 bases left between them. Germline V gene sequence: CDR1 SGDLS, CDR2 YYNGEE. This CDR3 region has 14 residues. CDR3 sequence: CASSAGTPNTEAFF. In DNA, the CDR3 is TGTGCCAGCAGCGCCGGGACACCGAACACTGAAGCTTTCTTT.

This clone appeared a few times. V and J are TRBV10-2 and TRBJ1-2, with unresolved D. V lost 6 bases, J lost 0 bases, and 8 bases lay in between. This CDR3 comprises 13 residues. Germline loops: CDR1 WSHSY, CDR2 SAAADI. The CDR3 bases are TGCGCCAGCAGCCCGGGAACTAACTATGGCTACACCTTC. It yields the protein CASSPGTNYGYTF.

The chain links TRBV5-1 to TRBJ2-1, with 9 bases aligning to TRBD2. This CDR3 is 14 amino acids long. Germline V gene data show CDR1 as SGHRS and CDR2 as YFSETQ. Unmatched junction bases numbered 6, after V lost 3 bases and J lost 8 bases. The CDR3 sequence: CASSSQAGGDEQFF. Written as DNA, the CDR3 is TGCGCCAGCAGCTCACAAGCGGGAGGTGATGAGCAGTTCTTC.